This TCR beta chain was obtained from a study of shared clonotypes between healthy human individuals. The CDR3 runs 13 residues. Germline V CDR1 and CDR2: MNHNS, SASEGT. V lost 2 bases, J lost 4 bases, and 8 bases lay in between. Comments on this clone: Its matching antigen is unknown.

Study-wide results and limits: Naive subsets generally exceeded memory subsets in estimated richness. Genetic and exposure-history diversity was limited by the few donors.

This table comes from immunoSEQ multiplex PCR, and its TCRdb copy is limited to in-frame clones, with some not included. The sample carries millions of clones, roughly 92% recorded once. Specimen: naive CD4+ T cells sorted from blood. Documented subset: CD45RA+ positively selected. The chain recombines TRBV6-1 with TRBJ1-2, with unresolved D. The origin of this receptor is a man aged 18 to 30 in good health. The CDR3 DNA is TGTGCCAGCAGTGAATTCGGGGTCTATGGCTACACCTTC. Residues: CASSEFGVYGYTF.